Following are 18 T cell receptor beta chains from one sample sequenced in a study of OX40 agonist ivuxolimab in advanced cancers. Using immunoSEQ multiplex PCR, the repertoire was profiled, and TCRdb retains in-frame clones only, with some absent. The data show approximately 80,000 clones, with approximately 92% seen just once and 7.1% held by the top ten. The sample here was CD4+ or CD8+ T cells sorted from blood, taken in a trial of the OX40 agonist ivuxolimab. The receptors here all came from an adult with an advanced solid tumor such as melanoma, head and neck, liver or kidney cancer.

The CDR3 bases are TGTGCCAGCAGACCACTAGTAACTCAGACCCAGTACTTC. Amino acids: CASRPLVTQTQYF. J is TRBJ2-5 and V is TRBV6-1; tentatively, D is TRBD2 (5 bases). V shed 6 bases and J shed 6 bases, with 14 bases lying between them. Per germline, CDR1 MNHNS and CDR2 SASEGT. The length of the CDR3 is 13 residues.

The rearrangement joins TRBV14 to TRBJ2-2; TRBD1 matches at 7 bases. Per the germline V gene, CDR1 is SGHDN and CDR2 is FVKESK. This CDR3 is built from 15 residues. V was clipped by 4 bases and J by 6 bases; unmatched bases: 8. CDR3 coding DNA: TGTGCCAGCAGCCCGCGACAGGGTTGGTCCGGGGAGCTGTTTTTT. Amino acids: CASSPRQGWSGELFF.

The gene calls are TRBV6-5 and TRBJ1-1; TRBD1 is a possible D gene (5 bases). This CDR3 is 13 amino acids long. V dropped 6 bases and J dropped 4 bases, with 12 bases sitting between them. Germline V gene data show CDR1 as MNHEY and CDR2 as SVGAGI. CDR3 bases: TGTGCCAGCAGCCGCGGGGGGGTCACTGAAGCTTTCTTT. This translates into CASSRGGVTEAFF.

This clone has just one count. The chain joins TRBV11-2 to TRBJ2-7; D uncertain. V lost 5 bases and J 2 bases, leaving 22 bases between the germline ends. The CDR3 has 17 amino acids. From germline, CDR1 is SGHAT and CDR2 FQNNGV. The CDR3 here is CASSPLKGGRKPYEQYF. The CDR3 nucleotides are TGTGCCAGCAGCCCTCTTAAAGGTGGGCGGAAACCCTACGAGCAGTACTTC.

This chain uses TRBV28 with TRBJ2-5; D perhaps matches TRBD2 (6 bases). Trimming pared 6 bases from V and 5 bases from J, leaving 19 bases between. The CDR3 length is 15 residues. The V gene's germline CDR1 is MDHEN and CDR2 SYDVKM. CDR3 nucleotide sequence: TGTGCCAGCAGCCCTAGCGCCCCTCGGCGGGAGACCCAGTACTTC. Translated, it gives CASSPSAPRRETQYF. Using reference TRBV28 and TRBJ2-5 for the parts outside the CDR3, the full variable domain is DVKVTQSSRYLVKRTGEKVFLECVQDMDHENMFWYRQDPGLGLRLIYFSYDVKMKEKGDIPEGYSVSREKKERFSLILESASTNQTSMYLCASSPSAPRRETQYFGPGTRLLVL.

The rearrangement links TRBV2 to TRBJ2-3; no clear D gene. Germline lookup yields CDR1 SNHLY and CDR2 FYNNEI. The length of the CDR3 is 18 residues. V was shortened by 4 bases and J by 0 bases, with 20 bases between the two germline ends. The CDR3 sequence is CASSVLFGPASSTDTQYF. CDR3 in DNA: TGTGCCAGCAGTGTTCTATTTGGGCCAGCCTCTAGCACAGATACGCAGTATTTT.

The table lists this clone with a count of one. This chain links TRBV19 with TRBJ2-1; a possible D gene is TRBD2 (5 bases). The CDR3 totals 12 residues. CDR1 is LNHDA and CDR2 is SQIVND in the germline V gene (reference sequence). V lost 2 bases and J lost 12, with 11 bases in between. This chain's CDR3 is CASSIYSGTQFF. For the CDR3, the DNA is TGTGCCAGTAGTATATACAGCGGAACGCAGTTCTTC.

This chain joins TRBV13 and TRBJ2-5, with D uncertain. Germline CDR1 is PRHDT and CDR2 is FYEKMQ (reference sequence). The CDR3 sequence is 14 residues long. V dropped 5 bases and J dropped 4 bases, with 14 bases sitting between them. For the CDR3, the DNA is TGTGCCAGCAGCCCCCCCCGGACCCCAGAGACCCAGTACTTC. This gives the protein CASSPPRTPETQYF.

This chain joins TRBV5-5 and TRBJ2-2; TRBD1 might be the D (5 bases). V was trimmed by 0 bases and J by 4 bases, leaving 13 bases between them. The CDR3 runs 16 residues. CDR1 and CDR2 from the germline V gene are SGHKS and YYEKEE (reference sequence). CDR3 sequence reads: CASSLEGAMVTGELFF. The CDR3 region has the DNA TGTGCCAGCAGCTTGGAAGGGGCGATGGTCACCGGGGAGCTGTTTTTT.

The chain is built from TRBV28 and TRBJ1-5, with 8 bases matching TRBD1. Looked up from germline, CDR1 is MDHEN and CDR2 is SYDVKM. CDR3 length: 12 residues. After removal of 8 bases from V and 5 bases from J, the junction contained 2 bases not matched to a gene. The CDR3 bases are TGTGCCAGCGGACAGGGCCATCAGCCCCAGCATTTT. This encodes CASGQGHQPQHF.

In DNA, the CDR3 is TGTGCCAGCAGCGTAGGTCCTAGCCTAAGCCCCTACGAGCAGTACTTC. Protein: CASSVGPSLSPYEQYF. The chain joins TRBV9 to TRBJ2-7, with D possibly TRBD2 on 5 matching bases. The V end lost 0 bases, the J end lost 2 bases, and 15 bases lay between the germline ends. Germline V gives CDR1 SGDLS, CDR2 YYNGEE. This CDR3 spans 16 amino acids.

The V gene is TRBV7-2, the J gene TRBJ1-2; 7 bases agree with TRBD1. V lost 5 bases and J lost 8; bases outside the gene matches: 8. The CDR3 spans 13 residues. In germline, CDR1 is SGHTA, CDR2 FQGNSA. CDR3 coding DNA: TGTGCCAGCAGCAGAGGACAGGCGGGAGGCTACACCTTC. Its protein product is CASSRGQAGGYTF.

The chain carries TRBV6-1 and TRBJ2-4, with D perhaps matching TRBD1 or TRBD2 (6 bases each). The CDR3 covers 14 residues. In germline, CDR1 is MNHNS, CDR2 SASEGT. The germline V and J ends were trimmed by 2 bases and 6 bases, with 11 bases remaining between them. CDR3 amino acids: CASSEQGTGNIQYF. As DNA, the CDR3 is TGTGCCAGCAGTGAACAGGGGACTGGAAACATTCAGTACTTC.

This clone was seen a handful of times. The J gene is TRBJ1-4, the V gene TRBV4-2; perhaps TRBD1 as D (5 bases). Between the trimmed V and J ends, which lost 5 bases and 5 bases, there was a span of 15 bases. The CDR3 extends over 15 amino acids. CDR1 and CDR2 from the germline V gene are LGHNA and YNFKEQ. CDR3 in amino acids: CASSAPGRTNEKLFF. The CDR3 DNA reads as TGTGCCAGCAGCGCCCCGGGACGGACAAATGAAAAACTGTTTTTT.

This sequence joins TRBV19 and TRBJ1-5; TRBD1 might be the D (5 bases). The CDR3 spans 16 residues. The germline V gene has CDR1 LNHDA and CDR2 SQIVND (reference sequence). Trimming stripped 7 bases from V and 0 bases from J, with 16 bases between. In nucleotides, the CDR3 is TGTGCCAGTATTGGCAGGGTGGGGGATAGCAATCAGCCCCAGCATTTT. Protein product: CASIGRVGDSNQPQHF.

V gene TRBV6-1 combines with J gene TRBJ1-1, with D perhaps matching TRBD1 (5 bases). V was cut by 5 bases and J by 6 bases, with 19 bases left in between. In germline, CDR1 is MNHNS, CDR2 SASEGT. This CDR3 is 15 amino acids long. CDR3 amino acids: CASSPVDTHRAEAFF. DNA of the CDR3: TGTGCCAGCAGTCCTGTGGACACCCATCGGGCTGAAGCTTTCTTT.

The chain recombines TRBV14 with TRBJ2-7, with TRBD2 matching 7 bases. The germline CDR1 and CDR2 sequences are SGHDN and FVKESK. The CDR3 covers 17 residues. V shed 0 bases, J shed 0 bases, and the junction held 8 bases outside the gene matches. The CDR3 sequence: CASSQDSERGLSYEQYF. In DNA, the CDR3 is TGTGCCAGCAGCCAAGATTCGGAGCGGGGCCTCTCCTACGAGCAGTACTTC.

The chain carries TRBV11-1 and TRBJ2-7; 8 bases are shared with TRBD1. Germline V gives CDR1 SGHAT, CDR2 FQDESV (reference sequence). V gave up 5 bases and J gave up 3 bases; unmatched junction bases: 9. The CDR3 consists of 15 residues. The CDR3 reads CASSPPQGANYEQYF. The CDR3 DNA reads TGTGCCAGCAGCCCCCCCCAGGGGGCCAACTACGAGCAGTACTTC.